These 26 T cell receptor beta chains share one sample of origin, sequenced in a study of blood T cell repertoires in COVID-19 (dated by TCRdb to about 2020). The library came from the immunoSEQ multiplex PCR assay. The immuneACCESS repertoire file appears here via TCRdb, limited to in-frame rearrangements. These files lack a portion of the clones; in checked studies, under half of the deficit traces to unresolved V genes, and the cause of the others is not known. For this sample there are about 300,000 clones; around 90% appear just once. The top ten hold under 6.5% of the sample. Sequences were obtained from peripheral blood. The receptors stem from a man aged 18 to 35 who had recovered from COVID-19.

The J gene is TRBJ2-7, the V gene TRBV5-5, with D possibly being TRBD1 (5 bases). Germline-derived CDR1 and CDR2 are SGHKS and YYEKEE (reference sequence). This CDR3 region has 14 residues. Trimming shortened V by 2 bases and J by 0 bases, and 9 bases separated the two germline ends. CDR3 bases: TGTGCCAGCAGCTTCTCACAGGACTCCTACGAGCAGTACTTC. This translates into CASSFSQDSYEQYF.

The chain has TRBV11-2 and TRBJ2-7; D uncertain. V was pared by 4 bases and J by 0 bases, with 16 bases between. CDR1 is SGHAT, CDR2 FQNNGV, per germline. The CDR3 is 16 amino acids. CDR3: CASSSGPSYASYEQYF. Here the CDR3 DNA reads TGTGCCAGCAGCTCAGGCCCCTCGTATGCCTCCTACGAGCAGTACTTC.

This rearrangement joins TRBV27 to TRBJ2-7; possibly TRBD2 for D (7 bases). CDR1 MNHEY and CDR2 SMNVEV come from the germline V gene (reference sequence). This CDR3 has 16 residues. V shed 1 base and J shed 0 bases, with 13 bases lying between them. In DNA, the CDR3 is TGTGCCAGCAGTTTATGGGGGGGGACAAACTCCTACGAGCAGTACTTC. It is translated as CASSLWGGTNSYEQYF.

The chain employs TRBV11-1 and TRBJ1-4; no firm D call. CDR1 is SGHAT and CDR2 is FQDESV in the germline V gene (reference sequence). The CDR3 has 14 amino acids. With 4 bases removed from V and 8 bases from J, the gap between germline ends came to 14 bases. The DNA of the CDR3 is TGTGCCAGCAGCTCGCCGGGTAGTTGGGAAAAACTGTTTTTT. Translated: CASSSPGSWEKLFF.

This chain links TRBV27 with TRBJ2-7; D is ambiguous. V lost 3 bases, J lost 6 bases, and 15 bases lay in between. Germline V CDR1 and CDR2: MNHEY, SMNVEV (reference sequence). The CDR3 length is 14 residues. Here the CDR3 DNA reads TGTGCCAGCAGTTTCTCAAAATCCAGTCCCGAGCAGTACTTC. This encodes CASSFSKSSPEQYF.

The CDR3 sequence is CASSLTGPGGYTF. DNA of the CDR3: TGTGCCAGCAGCCTGACAGGGCCTGGTGGCTACACCTTC. V is TRBV6-5 and J is TRBJ1-2; 7 bases are shared with TRBD1. This CDR3 is built from 13 residues. Germline V gene data show CDR1 as MNHEY and CDR2 as SVGAGI. With 6 bases clipped from V and 7 bases from J, the junction kept 8 bases outside the gene matches.

The chain joins TRBV11-2 to TRBJ2-2; 10 bases are shared with TRBD1. The germline CDR1 and CDR2 sequences are SGHAT and FQNNGV. This CDR3 contains 15 residues. The V and J ends lost 5 bases and 5 bases, in that order; junction bases with no gene match: 5. The DNA of the CDR3 is TGTGCCAGCAGCCCCCGGACAGGGGGGACCGGGGAGCTGTTTTTT. This gives the protein CASSPRTGGTGELFF.

The DNA of the CDR3 is TGTGCCAGCACTCCAGGAGGGACTAGCGGTTACGAGCAGTACTTC. Translating gives CASTPGGTSGYEQYF. V is TRBV7-9 and J is TRBJ2-7, with TRBD2 identical over 11 bases. Germline V gene lookup returns CDR1 SEHNR and CDR2 FQNEAQ (reference sequence). This CDR3 region has 15 residues. The V segment lost 7 bases and the J segment 4 bases; nucleotides outside the gene matches: 9. Full variable domain (remainder filled in from reference TRBV7-9 and TRBJ2-7): DTGVSQNPRHKITKRGQNVTFRCDPISEHNRLYWYRQTLGQGPEFLTYFQNEAQLEKSRLLSDRFSAERPKGSFSTLEIQRTEQGDSAMYLCASTPGGTSGYEQYFGPGTRLTVT.

The gene calls are TRBV7-9 and TRBJ2-7; weak D call: TRBD1 (7 bases). Trimming cost V 5 bases and J 4 bases, with 15 bases left between them. This CDR3 comprises 14 residues. Germline V gene lookup returns CDR1 SEHNR and CDR2 FQNEAQ (reference sequence). The DNA of the CDR3 is TGTGCCAGCAGCGGAGGGACAGAATATTACGAGCAGTACTTC. Translated, it gives CASSGGTEYYEQYF.

This clone was found once. The chain combines TRBV5-1 with TRBJ1-2; 10 positions agree with TRBD1. Germline CDR1 and CDR2: SGHRS and YFSETQ. The CDR3 contains 15 residues. J gave up 6 bases and V 4 bases, and 9 bases lay outside the gene matches. The CDR3 reads CASSPFAGTGDGYTF. Here the CDR3 DNA reads TGCGCCAGCAGCCCTTTTGCCGGGACAGGGGATGGCTACACCTTC.

The CDR3 is CASSAQGAGRYEQYF. The CDR3 coding sequence is TGTGCCAGCAGCGCCCAAGGGGCAGGACGCTACGAGCAGTACTTC. J is TRBJ2-7 and V is TRBV9, with D perhaps matching TRBD1 (5 bases). V lost 3 bases and J 3 bases, leaving 16 bases between the germline ends. Germline CDR1 reads SGDLS; CDR2 reads YYNGEE. The CDR3 has 15 amino acids.

The V gene is TRBV20-1, the J gene TRBJ1-6, with a tentative D call TRBD1 (6 bases). Per germline, CDR1 DFQATT and CDR2 SNEGSKA (reference sequence). Trimming left V 3 bases short and J 6 bases short, with 12 bases between. The CDR3 runs 14 residues. The CDR3 nucleotides read TGCAGTGCTAGTTACGGGACACTTAATTCACCCCTCCACTTT. This gives the protein CSASYGTLNSPLHF.

Remarks on this clone: The sample holds other DNA sequences that translate to the same CDR3. The V call is TRBV3-1 (or the pseudogene TRBV3-2), the J call TRBJ2-1; no definite D call. CDR1 is LGHDT and CDR2 is YNNKEL in the germline V gene (reference sequence). The CDR3 has 13 amino acids. The germline V and J ends were trimmed by 0 bases and 6 bases, with 6 bases remaining between them. In nucleotides, the CDR3 is TGTGCCAGCAGCCAAGACAGGCGCAATGAGCAGTTCTTC. This codes for CASSQDRRNEQFF.

The chain carries TRBV7-2 and TRBJ2-3; TRBD1 agrees at 9 bases. The CDR3 totals 16 residues. Trimming removed 4 bases from V and 2 bases from J; junction bases left unmatched: 7. In germline, CDR1 is SGHTA, CDR2 FQGNSA. The CDR3 DNA follows: TGTGCCAGCAGCTCATCCCGGGACAGGGCCACAGATACGCAGTATTTT. Translation gives CASSSSRDRATDTQYF.

The V gene is TRBV2, the J gene TRBJ2-1, with a tentative D call TRBD1 (6 bases). V was cut by 6 bases and J by 1 base, with 13 bases left in between. Germline V gene lookup returns CDR1 SNHLY and CDR2 FYNNEI. CDR3 length: 15 amino acids. This CDR3 is CASRETGFSYNEQFF. The CDR3, as DNA: TGTGCCAGCAGGGAAACAGGGTTTTCCTACAATGAGCAGTTCTTC.

The V and J genes are TRBV7-2 and TRBJ2-7; 12 bases line up with TRBD2. V was pared by 1 base and J by 2 bases, with 6 bases of the junction left unmatched. Germline V lookup: CDR1 SGHTA, CDR2 FQGNSA. This CDR3 comprises 17 residues. The CDR3: CASSLGTSGEGPYEQYF. Written as DNA, the CDR3 is TGTGCCAGCAGCTTAGGGACTAGCGGGGAGGGGCCCTACGAGCAGTACTTC. The full variable domain, in which reference TRBV7-2 and TRBJ2-7 provide the parts outside the CDR3, is GAGVSQSPSNKVTEKGKDVELRCDPISGHTALYWYRQSLGQGLEFLIYFQGNSAPDKSGLPSDRFSAERTGGSVSTLTIQRTQQEDSAVYLCASSLGTSGEGPYEQYFGPGTRLTVT.

The rearrangement links TRBV6-5 to TRBJ2-2; weak D call: TRBD1 (5 bases). The germline V gene has CDR1 MNHEY and CDR2 SVGAGI. Trimming took off 8 bases at V and 2 bases at J, with 15 bases between the two ends. The length of the CDR3 is 15 residues. The CDR3 DNA reads TGTGCCAGCCTTGGGGCCGTACTTAACACCGGGGAGCTGTTTTTT. Translating it yields CASLGAVLNTGELFF.

The chain is built from TRBV30 and TRBJ1-1; no clear D. Germline V gene data show CDR1 as GTSNPN and CDR2 as SVGIG (reference sequence). The CDR3 loop spans 12 amino acids. Trimming left V 5 bases short and J 4 bases short, with 11 bases between. The CDR3 coding sequence is TGTGCCTGGGATAGATCGGTCACTGAAGCTTTCTTT. This encodes CAWDRSVTEAFF. Looking up the rest from reference TRBV30 and TRBJ1-1 gives the full variable domain: SQTIHQWPATLVQPVGSPLSLECTVEGTSNPNLYWYRQAAGRGLQLLFYSVGIGQISSEVPQNLSASRPQDRQFILSSKKLLLSDSGFYLCAWDRSVTEAFFGQGTRLTVV.

In regard to this clone: This same CDR3 is encoded by further DNA sequences in the sample. The chain is built from TRBV10-3 and TRBJ2-7; TRBD2 might be the D (5 bases). Trimming removed 3 bases at V and 3 bases at J, with 6 bases between. The germline CDR1 and CDR2 sequences are ENHRY and SYGVKD. This CDR3 region has 12 residues. CDR3 amino acids: CAISEGGYEQYF. As DNA, the CDR3 is TGTGCCATCAGTGAAGGAGGCTACGAGCAGTACTTC.

This clone turned up a few times. V and J are TRBV19 and TRBJ1-2; D is unresolved. V was clipped by 4 bases and J by 4 bases, with 7 bases between them. Germline V gene lookup returns CDR1 LNHDA and CDR2 SQIVND (reference sequence). The CDR3 sequence is 12 residues long. CDR3 amino acids: CASSNGFYGYTF. Here the CDR3 DNA reads TGTGCCAGTAGTAACGGGTTCTATGGCTACACCTTC.

The chain is built from TRBV6-2 or TRBV6-3 and TRBJ2-7, with TRBD2 matching 8 bases. The V and J ends lost 3 bases and 5 bases, in that order; junction bases with no gene match: 12. This CDR3 region has 16 residues. Germline V gene data show CDR1 as MNHEY and CDR2 as SVGEGT. CDR3 nucleotide sequence: TGTGCCAGCAGTTATCCTCCGGGACTAGGAATGCACGAGCAGTACTTC. It encodes CASSYPPGLGMHEQYF.

The chain employs TRBV5-4 and TRBJ1-2; 7 bases agree with TRBD1. V lost 4 bases, J lost 3 bases, and 6 bases stayed unmatched. The CDR3 sequence is 14 residues long. Germline values: CDR1 SGHNT, CDR2 YYREEE (reference sequence). The CDR3 protein is CASSPLGQDYGYTF. The CDR3 DNA reads TGTGCCAGCAGCCCACTAGGACAGGACTATGGCTACACCTTC.

The chain carries TRBV6-6 and TRBJ1-2, with TRBD1 identical over 8 bases. V gave up 4 bases and J gave up 6 bases; unmatched junction bases: 7. The CDR3 is 14 amino acids. Germline V gives CDR1 MNHNY, CDR2 SVGAGI (reference sequence). In DNA form, the CDR3 reads TGTGCCAGCAGTTTCATCCAGGGGGCGGATGGCTACACCTTC. It encodes CASSFIQGADGYTF.

This clone was recorded only once. The gene calls are TRBV4-3 and TRBJ2-7; D is possibly TRBD1 (6 bases). Trimming shortened V by 1 base and J by 3 bases, and 19 bases separated the two germline ends. The CDR3 length is 17 residues. Germline assignment: CDR1 LGHNA and CDR2 YSLEER. The CDR3 is CASSQALVQGSDYEQYF. The CDR3 nucleotides read TGCGCCAGCAGCCAAGCCCTGGTTCAGGGGAGCGACTACGAGCAGTACTTC.

This chain connects TRBV3-1 (or the pseudogene TRBV3-2) to TRBJ2-1; D not resolved. Germline loops: CDR1 LGHDT, CDR2 YNNKEL (reference sequence). The CDR3 consists of 15 residues. Trimming took 4 bases from V and 0 from J, leaving 10 bases between them. The CDR3 loop reads CASSPTVSSYNEQFF. Written as DNA, the CDR3 is TGTGCCAGCAGCCCAACCGTGAGCTCCTACAATGAGCAGTTCTTC.

The J gene is TRBJ2-1, the V gene TRBV5-8; the match to TRBD1 covers 9 bases. Trimming took 3 bases from V and 2 from J; bases not matched to a gene: 3. This CDR3 is 15 amino acids long. Germline values: CDR1 SGHTS, CDR2 YDEGEE. The DNA of the CDR3 is TGTGCCAGCAGCTGGGACAGGGTGGCCTACAATGAGCAGTTCTTC. It encodes CASSWDRVAYNEQFF.